This TCR beta chain was recorded in a study of PD-L1 blockade in urothelial cancer. Study as a whole: Twenty-five of 29 patients were men who had bladder-origin urothelial cancer.

TCRdb's copy holds only in-frame clones and misses some; the assay was immunoSEQ multiplex PCR. The sample holds tens of thousands of clones; roughly 86% are singletons and the top ten take about 3.3%. The CDR3 is 14 residues long. Germline CDR1 and CDR2: LGHNA and YNFKEQ. Trimming removed 2 bases from V and 3 bases from J, with 10 bases in between. The material sequenced was PBMCs, taken around atezolizumab (anti-PD-L1) treatment. This chain joins TRBV4-2 and TRBJ1-1; tentative D call: TRBD1 (5 bases). This sequence originates from a man aged 70 or older with urothelial cancer. The CDR3 region is CASSQSDRYTEAFF. Here the CDR3 DNA reads TGTGCCAGCAGCCAATCAGACAGATACACTGAAGCTTTCTTT.